What follows describes a single T cell receptor (beta chain). Its antigen is not identified. Ipilimumab-mediated CTLA-4 blockade plus focal radiation was given to patients having chemo-refractory metastatic non-small-cell lung cancer. This sample stems from a study of radiotherapy plus CTLA-4 blockade in lung cancer. The table came from immunoSEQ multiplex PCR; TCRdb's copy has only in-frame clones and leaves some out. The sample comprises about 29,000 clones, 80% to 90% of which are singletons, and about 26% rests with the top ten. Germline CDR1 reads PRHDT; CDR2 reads FYEKMQ (reference sequence). The CDR3 extends over 15 amino acids. Trimming left V 7 bases short and J 1 base short, with 14 bases between. Points from the study as a whole: With interferon-beta, early dynamics of blood T cell clones were reported to best predict response.

Sample: peripheral blood, taken from a patient treated with radiotherapy plus ipilimumab. This receptor was identified in a human donor with non-small cell lung cancer that progressed on radiotherapy plus ipilimumab. The rearrangement links TRBV13 to TRBJ2-4; a weak D match, TRBD1 (5 bases). CDR3 coding DNA: TGTGCCAGCACCCTCAGGGTCCTCGCCAAAAACATTCAGTACTTC. Its protein product is CASTLRVLAKNIQYF.